The T cell receptor (beta chain) under discussion was sequenced for a study of blood T cell repertoires in COVID-19. Sequenced by immunoSEQ multiplex PCR; TCRdb stores in-frame clones only, minus some. The sample has fewer than 250,000 clones; approximately 90% are singletons. Germline CDR1 and CDR2: MRHNA and SNTAGT. The CDR3 totals 14 residues. Trimming cost V 5 bases and J 6 bases; bases outside gene matches: 5. The chain has TRBV6-4 and TRBJ2-1; 9 bases match TRBD1. The source of this sequence is a man between 50 and 59 years old with acute or convalescent COVID-19. Sequencing used peripheral blood. CDR3 in DNA: TGTGCCAGCAGTATACAGGGGGCAGGCAATGAGCAGTTCTTC. Encoded protein: CASSIQGAGNEQFF.